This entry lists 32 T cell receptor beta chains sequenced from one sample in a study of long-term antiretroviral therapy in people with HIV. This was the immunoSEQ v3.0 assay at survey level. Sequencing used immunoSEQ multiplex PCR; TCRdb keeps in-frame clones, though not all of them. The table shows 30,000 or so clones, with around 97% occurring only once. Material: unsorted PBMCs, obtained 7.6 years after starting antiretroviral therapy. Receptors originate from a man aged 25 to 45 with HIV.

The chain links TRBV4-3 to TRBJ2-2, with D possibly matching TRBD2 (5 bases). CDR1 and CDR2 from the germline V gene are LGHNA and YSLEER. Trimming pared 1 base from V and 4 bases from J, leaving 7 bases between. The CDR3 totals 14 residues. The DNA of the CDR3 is TGCGCCAGCAGCCAAGGTGGAGGCACCGGGGAGCTGTTTTTT. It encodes CASSQGGGTGELFF.

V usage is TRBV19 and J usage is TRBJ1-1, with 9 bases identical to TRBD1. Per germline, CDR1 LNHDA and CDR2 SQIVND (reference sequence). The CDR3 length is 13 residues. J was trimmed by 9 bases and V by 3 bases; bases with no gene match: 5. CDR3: CASSIPTGGQAFF. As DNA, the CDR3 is TGTGCCAGTAGTATCCCCACAGGGGGCCAAGCTTTCTTT. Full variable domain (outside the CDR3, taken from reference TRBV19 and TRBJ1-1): DGGITQSPKYLFRKEGQNVTLSCEQNLNHDAMYWYRQDPGQGLRLIYYSQIVNDFQKGDIAEGYSVSREKKESFPLTVTSAQKNPTAFYLCASSIPTGGQAFFGQGTRLTVV.

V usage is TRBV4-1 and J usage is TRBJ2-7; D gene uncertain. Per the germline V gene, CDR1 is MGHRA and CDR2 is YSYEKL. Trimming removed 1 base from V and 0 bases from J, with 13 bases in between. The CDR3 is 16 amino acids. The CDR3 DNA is TGCGCCAGCAGCCAAGTGGCAGCGCCAAGCTCCTACGAGCAGTACTTC. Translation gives CASSQVAAPSSYEQYF.

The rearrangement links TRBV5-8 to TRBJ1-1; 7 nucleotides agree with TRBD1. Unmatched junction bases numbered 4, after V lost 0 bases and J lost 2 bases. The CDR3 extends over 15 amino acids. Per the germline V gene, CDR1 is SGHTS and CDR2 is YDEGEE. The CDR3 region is CASSLGDSPNTEAFF. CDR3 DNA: TGTGCCAGCAGCTTGGGGGACAGTCCAAACACTGAAGCTTTCTTT.

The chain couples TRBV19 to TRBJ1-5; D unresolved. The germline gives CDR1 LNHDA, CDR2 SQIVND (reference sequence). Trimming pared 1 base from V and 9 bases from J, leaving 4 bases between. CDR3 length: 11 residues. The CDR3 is CASSIGGPQHF. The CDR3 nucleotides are TGTGCCAGTAGTATAGGAGGGCCCCAGCATTTT.

CDR3 protein: CASSVEGAGANVLTF. The CDR3 DNA is TGTGCCAGCAGCGTCGAGGGGGCTGGGGCCAACGTCCTGACTTTC. V usage is TRBV9 and J usage is TRBJ2-6, with D possibly being TRBD1 (6 bases). This CDR3 spans 15 amino acids. Germline lookup yields CDR1 SGDLS and CDR2 YYNGEE. With 2 bases removed from V and 2 bases from J, the gap between germline ends came to 8 bases.

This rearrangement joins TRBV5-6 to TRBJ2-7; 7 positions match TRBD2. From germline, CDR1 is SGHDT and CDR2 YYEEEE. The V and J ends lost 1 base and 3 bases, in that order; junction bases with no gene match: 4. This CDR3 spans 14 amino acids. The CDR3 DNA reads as TGTGCCAGCAGCTTGAAGGCTAGCGGCTACGAGCAGTACTTC. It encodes CASSLKASGYEQYF.

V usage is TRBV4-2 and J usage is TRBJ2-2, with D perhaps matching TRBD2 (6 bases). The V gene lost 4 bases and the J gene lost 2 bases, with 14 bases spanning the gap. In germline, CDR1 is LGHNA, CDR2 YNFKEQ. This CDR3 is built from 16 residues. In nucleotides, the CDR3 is TGTGCCAGCAGCCGACAAGGCGGGGAAAACACCGGGGAGCTGTTTTTT. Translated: CASSRQGGENTGELFF.

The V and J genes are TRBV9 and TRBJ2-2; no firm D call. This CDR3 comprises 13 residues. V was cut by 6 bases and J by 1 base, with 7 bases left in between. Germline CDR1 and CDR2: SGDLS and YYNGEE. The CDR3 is CASTIGNTGELFF. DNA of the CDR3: TGTGCCAGCACCATCGGGAACACCGGGGAGCTGTTTTTT.

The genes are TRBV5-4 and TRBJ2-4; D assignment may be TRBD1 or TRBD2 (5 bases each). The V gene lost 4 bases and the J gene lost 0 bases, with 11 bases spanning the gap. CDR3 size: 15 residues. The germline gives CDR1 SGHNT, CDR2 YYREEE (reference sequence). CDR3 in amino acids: CASSPGPGAKNIQYF. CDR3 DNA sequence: TGTGCCAGCAGCCCGGGGCCCGGAGCCAAAAACATTCAGTACTTC.

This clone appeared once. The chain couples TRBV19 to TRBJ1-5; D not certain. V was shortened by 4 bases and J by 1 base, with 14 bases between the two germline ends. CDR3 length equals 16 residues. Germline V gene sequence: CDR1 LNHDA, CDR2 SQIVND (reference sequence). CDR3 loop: CASSTLEDMSNQPQHF. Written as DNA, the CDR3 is TGTGCCAGTAGTACCCTAGAAGATATGAGCAATCAGCCCCAGCATTTT.

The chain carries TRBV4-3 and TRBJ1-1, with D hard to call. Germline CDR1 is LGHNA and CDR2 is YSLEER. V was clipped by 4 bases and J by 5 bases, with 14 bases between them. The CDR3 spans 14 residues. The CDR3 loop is CASSPREEGTEAFF. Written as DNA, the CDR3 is TGCGCCAGCAGCCCTCGGGAGGAGGGAACTGAAGCTTTCTTT.

The CDR3 DNA reads TGTGCCAGCAGCCAAGTAGGAGAAGTAACCGGGGAGCTGTTTTTT. Encoded protein: CASSQVGEVTGELFF. V gene TRBV4-2 combines with J gene TRBJ2-2; D unclear. This CDR3 is 15 amino acids long. V dropped 1 base and J dropped 5 bases, with 11 bases sitting between them. Looked up from germline, CDR1 is LGHNA and CDR2 is YNFKEQ.

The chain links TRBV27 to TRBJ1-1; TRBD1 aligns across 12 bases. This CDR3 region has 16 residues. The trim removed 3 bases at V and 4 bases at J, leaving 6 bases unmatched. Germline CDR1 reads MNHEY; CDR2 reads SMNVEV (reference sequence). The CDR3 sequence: CASSLRWDRGPTEAFF. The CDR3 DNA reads TGTGCCAGCAGTTTGCGCTGGGACAGGGGGCCCACTGAAGCTTTCTTT.

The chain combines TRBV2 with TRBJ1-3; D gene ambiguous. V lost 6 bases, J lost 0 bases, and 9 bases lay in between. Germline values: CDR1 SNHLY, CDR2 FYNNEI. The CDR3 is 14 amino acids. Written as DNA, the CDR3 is TGTGCCAGCAGGAAAGAAGCCTCTGGAAACACCATATATTTT. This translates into CASRKEASGNTIYF.

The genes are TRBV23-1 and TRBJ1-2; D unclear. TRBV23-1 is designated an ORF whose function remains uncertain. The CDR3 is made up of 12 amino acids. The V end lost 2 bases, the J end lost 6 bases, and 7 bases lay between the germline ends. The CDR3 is CASSQGQDGYTF. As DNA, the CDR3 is TGCGCCAGCAGTCAAGGCCAAGATGGCTACACCTTC.

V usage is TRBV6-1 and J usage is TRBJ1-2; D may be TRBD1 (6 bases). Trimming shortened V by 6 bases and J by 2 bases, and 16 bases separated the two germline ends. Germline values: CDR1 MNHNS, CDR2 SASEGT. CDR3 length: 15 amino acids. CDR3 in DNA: TGTGCCAGCAGCATTACAGGGTTTGCGAACTATGGCTACACCTTC. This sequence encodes CASSITGFANYGYTF.

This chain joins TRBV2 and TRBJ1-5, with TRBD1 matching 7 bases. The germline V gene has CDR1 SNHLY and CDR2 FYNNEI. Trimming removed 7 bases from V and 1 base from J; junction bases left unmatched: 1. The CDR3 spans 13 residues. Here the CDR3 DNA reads TGTGCCAGCATGACAGGGAGCAATCAGCCCCAGCATTTT. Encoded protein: CASMTGSNQPQHF.

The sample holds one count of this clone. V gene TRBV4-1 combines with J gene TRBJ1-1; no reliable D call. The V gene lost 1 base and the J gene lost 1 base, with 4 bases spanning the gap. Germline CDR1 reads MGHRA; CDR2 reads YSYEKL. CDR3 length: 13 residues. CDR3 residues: CASSQGANTEAFF. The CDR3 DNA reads TGCGCCAGCAGCCAAGGGGCGAACACTGAAGCTTTCTTT.

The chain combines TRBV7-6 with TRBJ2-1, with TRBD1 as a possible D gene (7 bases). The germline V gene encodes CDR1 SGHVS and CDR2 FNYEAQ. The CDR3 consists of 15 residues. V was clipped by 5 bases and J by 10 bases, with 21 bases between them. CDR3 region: CASSPTGRLDLEQFF. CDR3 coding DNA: TGTGCCAGCAGCCCGACAGGGAGGTTAGACTTGGAGCAGTTCTTC.

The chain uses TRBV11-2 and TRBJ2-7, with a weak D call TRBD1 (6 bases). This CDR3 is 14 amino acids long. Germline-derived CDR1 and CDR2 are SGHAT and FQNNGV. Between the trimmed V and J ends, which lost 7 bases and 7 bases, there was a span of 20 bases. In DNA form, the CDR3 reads TGTGCCAGCACCCGCGGCGAGGGGGTGGGGGAGCAGTACTTC. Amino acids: CASTRGEGVGEQYF.

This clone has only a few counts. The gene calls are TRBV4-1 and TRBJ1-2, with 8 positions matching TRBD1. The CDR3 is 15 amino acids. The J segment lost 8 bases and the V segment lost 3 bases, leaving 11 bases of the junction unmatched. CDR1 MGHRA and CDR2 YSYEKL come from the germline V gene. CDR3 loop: CASSQEPGTGRGYTF. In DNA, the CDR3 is TGCGCCAGCAGCCAGGAGCCCGGGACAGGCCGGGGCTACACCTTC.

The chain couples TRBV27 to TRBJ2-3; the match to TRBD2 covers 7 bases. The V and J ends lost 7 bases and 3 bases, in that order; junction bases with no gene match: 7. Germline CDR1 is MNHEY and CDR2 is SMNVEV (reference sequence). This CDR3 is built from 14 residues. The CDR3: CASKAGVATDTQYF. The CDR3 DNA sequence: TGTGCCAGCAAGGCGGGAGTGGCGACAGATACGCAGTATTTT.

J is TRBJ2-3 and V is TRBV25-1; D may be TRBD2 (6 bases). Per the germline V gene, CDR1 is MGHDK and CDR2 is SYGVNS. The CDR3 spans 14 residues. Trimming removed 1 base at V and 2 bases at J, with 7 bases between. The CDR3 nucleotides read TGTGCCAGCAGTGAATGGGACTCCACAGATACGCAGTATTTT. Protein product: CASSEWDSTDTQYF.

CDR3 residues: CASSLWPRGEAFF. The CDR3 DNA is TGTGCCAGCAGTTTATGGCCGCGGGGAGAAGCTTTCTTT. The chain couples TRBV27 to TRBJ1-1; D is uncertain. The germline gives CDR1 MNHEY, CDR2 SMNVEV (reference sequence). The CDR3 is made up of 13 amino acids. V lost 1 base to trimming and J lost 8 bases, with 11 bases between them.

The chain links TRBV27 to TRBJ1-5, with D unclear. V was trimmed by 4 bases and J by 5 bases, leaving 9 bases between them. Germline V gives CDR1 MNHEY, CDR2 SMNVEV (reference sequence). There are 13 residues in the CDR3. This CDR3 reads CASSSSPYQPQHF. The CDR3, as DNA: TGTGCCAGCAGTTCCTCCCCTTATCAGCCCCAGCATTTT.

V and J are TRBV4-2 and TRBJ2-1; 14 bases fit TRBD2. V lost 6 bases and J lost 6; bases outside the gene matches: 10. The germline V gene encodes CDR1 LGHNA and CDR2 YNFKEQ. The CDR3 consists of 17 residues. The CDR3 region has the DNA TGTGCCAGCAGTCCTTACACGACTAGCGGGGGGGCCAATGAGCAGTTCTTC. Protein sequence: CASSPYTTSGGANEQFF.

The CDR3 coding sequence is TGTGCCAGCAGCTTAGCGGTGCTCCAAGAGACCCAGTACTTC. Translation gives CASSLAVLQETQYF. The chain joins TRBV5-6 to TRBJ2-5; perhaps TRBD2 as D (5 bases). Between the trimmed V and J ends, which lost 2 bases and 1 base, there was a span of 9 bases. The CDR3 loop spans 14 amino acids. Germline lookup yields CDR1 SGHDT and CDR2 YYEEEE.

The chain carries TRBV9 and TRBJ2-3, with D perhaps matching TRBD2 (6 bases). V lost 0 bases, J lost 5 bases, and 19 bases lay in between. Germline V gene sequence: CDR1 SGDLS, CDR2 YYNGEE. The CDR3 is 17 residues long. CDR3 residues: CASSVEFRGMVGDTQYF. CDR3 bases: TGTGCCAGCAGCGTAGAGTTTCGGGGGATGGTAGGAGATACGCAGTATTTT. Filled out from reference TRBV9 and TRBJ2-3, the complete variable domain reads DSGVTQTPKHLITATGQRVTLRCSPRSGDLSVYWYQQSLDQGLQFLIQYYNGEERAKGNILERFSAQQFPDLHSELNLSSLELGDSALYFCASSVEFRGMVGDTQYFGPGTRLTVL.

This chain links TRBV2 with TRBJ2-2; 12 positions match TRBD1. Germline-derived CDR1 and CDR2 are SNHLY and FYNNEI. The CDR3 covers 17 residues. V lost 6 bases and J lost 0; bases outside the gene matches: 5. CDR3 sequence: CASRTRDRGPNTGELFF. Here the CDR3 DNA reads TGTGCCAGCAGAACCCGGGACAGGGGGCCGAACACCGGGGAGCTGTTTTTT.

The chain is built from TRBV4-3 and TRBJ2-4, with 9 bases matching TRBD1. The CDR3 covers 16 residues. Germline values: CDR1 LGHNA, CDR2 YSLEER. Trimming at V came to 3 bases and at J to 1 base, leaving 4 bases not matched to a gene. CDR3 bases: TGCGCCAGCAGCCAGGGACAGGGATTTGCCAAAAACATTCAGTACTTC. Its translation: CASSQGQGFAKNIQYF.

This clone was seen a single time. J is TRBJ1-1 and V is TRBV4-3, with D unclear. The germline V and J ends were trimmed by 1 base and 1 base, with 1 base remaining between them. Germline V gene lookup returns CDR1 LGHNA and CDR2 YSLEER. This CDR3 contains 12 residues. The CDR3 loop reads CASSQGNTEAFF. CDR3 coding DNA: TGCGCCAGCAGCCAAGGGAACACTGAAGCTTTCTTT.